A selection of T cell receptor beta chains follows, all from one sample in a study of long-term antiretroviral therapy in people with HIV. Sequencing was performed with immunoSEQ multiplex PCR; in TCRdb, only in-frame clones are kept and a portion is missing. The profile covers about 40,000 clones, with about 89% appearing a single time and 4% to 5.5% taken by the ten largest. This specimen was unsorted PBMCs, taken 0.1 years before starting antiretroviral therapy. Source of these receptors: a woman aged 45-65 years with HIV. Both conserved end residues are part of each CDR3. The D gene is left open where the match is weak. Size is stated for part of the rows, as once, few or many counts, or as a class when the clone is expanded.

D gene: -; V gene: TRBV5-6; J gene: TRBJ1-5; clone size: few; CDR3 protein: CASSLHALGTWQPQHF; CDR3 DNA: TGTGCCAGCAGCTTGCATGCCCTGGGGACGTGGCAGCCCCAGCATTTT
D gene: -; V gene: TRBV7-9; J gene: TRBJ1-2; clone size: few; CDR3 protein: CASSLNAGYTF; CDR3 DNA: TGTGCCAGCAGCCTTAACGCCGGCTACACCTTC
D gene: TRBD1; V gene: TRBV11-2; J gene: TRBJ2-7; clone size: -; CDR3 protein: CASSYTGGRDEQYF; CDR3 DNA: TGTGCCAGCAGCTATACAGGGGGTAGAGACGAGCAGTACTTC
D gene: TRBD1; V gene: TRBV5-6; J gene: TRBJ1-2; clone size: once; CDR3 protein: CASSFSGTGRTYGYTF; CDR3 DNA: TGTGCCAGCAGCTTCTCCGGGACAGGGAGAACCTATGGCTACACCTTC
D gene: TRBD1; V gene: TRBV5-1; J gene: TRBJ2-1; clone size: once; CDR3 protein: CASSGFGDRGYNEQFF; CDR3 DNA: TGCGCCAGCAGTGGATTTGGGGACAGGGGCTACAATGAGCAGTTCTTC
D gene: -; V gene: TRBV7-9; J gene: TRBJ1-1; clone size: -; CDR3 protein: CASSLDYGTEAFF; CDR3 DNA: TGTGCCAGCAGCTTAGACTACGGCACTGAAGCTTTCTTT
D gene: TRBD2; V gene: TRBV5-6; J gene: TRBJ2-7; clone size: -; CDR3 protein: CASSLLSVPGGNEQYF; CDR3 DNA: TGTGCCAGCAGCTTACTGTCAGTCCCGGGAGGAAACGAGCAGTACTTC
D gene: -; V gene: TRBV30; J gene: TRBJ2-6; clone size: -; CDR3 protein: CAWSSGANVLTF; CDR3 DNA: TGTGCCTGGTCCTCTGGGGCCAACGTCCTGACTTTC
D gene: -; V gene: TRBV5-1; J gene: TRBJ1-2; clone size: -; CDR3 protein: CASSIGVGSSSGGYTF; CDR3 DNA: TGCGCCAGCAGTATTGGGGTAGGCAGCTCCTCGGGCGGCTACACCTTC
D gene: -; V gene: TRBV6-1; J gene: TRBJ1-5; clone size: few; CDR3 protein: CASSVGWNQPQHF; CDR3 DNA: TGTGCCAGCAGTGTCGGGTGGAATCAGCCCCAGCATTTT
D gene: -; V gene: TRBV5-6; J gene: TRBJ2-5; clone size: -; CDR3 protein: CASSLRDLETQYF; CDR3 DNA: TGTGCCAGCAGCTTGAGAGATTTGGAGACCCAGTACTTC
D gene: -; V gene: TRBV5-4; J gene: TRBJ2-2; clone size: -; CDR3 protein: CASNSFKTGNTGELFF; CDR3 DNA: TGTGCCAGCAACAGCTTCAAGACGGGGAACACCGGGGAGCTGTTTTTT
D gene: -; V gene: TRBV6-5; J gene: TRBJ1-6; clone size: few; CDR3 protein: CASSYSGLGSSPLHF; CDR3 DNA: TGTGCCAGCAGTTACTCGGGGTTGGGGAGCTCACCCCTCCACTTT
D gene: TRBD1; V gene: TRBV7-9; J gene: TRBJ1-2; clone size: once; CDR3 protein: CASSPTRPSTGGSGYTF; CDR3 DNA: TGTGCCAGCAGCCCCACCAGGCCATCGACAGGGGGCTCTGGCTACACCTTC
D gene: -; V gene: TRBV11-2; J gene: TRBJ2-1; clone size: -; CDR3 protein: CASSSSGASYNEQFF; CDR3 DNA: TGTGCCAGCAGCTCCTCCGGAGCCTCCTACAATGAGCAGTTCTTC
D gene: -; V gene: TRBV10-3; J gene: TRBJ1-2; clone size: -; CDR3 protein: CAINALGADGYTF; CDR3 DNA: TGTGCCATCAATGCATTAGGGGCTGATGGCTACACCTTC
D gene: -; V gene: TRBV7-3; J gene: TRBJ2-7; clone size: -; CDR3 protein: CASSLQGGPYEQYF; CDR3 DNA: TGTGCCAGCAGCCTACAGGGAGGGCCGTACGAGCAGTACTTC
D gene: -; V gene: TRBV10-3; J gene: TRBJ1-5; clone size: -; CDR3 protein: CAISFGLGNQPQHF; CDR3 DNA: TGTGCCATCAGTTTTGGTTTGGGCAATCAGCCCCAGCATTTT
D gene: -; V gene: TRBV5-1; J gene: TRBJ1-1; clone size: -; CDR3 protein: CASSLTPSNTEAFF; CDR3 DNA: TGCGCCAGCAGCTTGACCCCATCGAACACTGAAGCTTTCTTT
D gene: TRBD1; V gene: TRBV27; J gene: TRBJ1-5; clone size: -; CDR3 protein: CASSPDRAPSNQPQHF; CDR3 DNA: TGTGCCAGCAGTCCAGACAGGGCCCCTAGCAATCAGCCCCAGCATTTT
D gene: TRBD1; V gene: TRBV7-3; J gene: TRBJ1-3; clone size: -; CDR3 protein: CASSLTQGVGNTIYF; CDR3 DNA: TGTGCCAGCAGCTTAACCCAGGGGGTCGGAAACACCATATATTTT
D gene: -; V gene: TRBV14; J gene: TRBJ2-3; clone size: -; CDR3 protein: CASSPSPAPGNSDTQYF; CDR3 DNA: TGTGCCAGCAGCCCCAGTCCGGCCCCAGGGAATTCGGATACGCAGTATTTT
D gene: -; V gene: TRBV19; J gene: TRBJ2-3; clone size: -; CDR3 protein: CASSTTGSTDTQYF; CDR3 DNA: TGTGCCAGTAGTACTACAGGTAGCACAGATACGCAGTATTTT
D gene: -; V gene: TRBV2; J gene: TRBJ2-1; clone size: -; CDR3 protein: CASSGGANNEQFF; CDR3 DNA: TGTGCCAGCAGTGGGGGGGCCAACAATGAGCAGTTCTTC
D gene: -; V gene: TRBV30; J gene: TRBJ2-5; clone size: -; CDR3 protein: CAWLRGAETQYF; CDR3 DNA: TGTGCCTGGTTGAGGGGGGCAGAGACCCAGTACTTC
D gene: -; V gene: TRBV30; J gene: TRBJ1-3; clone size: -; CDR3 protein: CAWSPSRGLPGNTIYF; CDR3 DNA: TGTGCCTGGAGTCCATCCAGGGGATTACCTGGAAACACCATATATTTT
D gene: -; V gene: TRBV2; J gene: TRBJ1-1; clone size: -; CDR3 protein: CASSDRGPTEAFF; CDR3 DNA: TGTGCCAGCAGTGACAGGGGCCCCACTGAAGCTTTCTTT
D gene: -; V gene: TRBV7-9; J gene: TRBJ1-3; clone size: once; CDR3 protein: CASSLATGPGDTIYF; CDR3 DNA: TGTGCCAGCAGCTTAGCGACCGGGCCCGGCGACACCATATATTTT
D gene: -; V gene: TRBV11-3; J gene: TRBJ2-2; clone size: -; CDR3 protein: CASSLGGGTANTGELFF; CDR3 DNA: TGTGCCAGCAGCTTAGGGGGGGGGACAGCCAACACCGGGGAGCTGTTTTTT
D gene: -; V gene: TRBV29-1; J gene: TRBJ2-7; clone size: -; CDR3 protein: CSVGAGASGEQYF; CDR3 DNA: TGCAGCGTTGGGGCAGGGGCAAGTGGCGAGCAGTACTTC
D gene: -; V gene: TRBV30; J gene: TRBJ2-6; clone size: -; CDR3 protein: CAWSLSGANVLTF; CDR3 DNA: TGTGCCTGGAGCCTCTCTGGGGCCAACGTCCTGACTTTC
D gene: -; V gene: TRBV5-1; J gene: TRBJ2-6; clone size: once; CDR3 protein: CASSLVQGRGTGANVLTF; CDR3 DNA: TGCGCCAGCAGCTTGGTTCAGGGCCGAGGTACTGGGGCCAACGTCCTGACTTTC
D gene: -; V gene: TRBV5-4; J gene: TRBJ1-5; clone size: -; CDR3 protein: CASSFKGRAPQHF; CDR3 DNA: TGTGCCAGCAGCTTTAAGGGGAGGGCGCCCCAGCATTTT
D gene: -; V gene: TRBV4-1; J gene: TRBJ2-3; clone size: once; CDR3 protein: CASSQARIRGSSTDTQYF; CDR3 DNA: TGCGCCAGCAGCCAAGCACGGATCCGGGGGTCTAGCACAGATACGCAGTATTTT
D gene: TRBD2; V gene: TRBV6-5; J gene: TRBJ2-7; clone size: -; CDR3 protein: CASSLLAAYEQYF; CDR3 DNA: TGTGCCAGCAGTTTACTAGCGGCCTACGAGCAGTACTTC
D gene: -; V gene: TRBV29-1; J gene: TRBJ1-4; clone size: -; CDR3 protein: CSVETSPNEKLFF; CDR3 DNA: TGCAGCGTTGAAACATCCCCAAATGAAAAACTGTTTTTT
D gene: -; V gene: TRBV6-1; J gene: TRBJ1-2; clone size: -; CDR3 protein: CARAQDGGVGYTF; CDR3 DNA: TGTGCCAGGGCCCAAGATGGGGGGGTTGGCTACACCTTC
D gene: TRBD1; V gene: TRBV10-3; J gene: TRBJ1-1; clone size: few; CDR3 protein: CAIRGQGMNTEAFF; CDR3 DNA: TGTGCCATCAGGGGACAGGGGATGAACACTGAAGCTTTCTTT
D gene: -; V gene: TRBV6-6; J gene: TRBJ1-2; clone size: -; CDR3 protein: CASRQGGYGYTF; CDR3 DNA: TGTGCCAGCAGACAGGGAGGCTATGGCTACACCTTC
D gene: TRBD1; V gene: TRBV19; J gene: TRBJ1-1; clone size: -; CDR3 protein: CASSTSRTGGYTEAFF; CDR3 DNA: TGTGCCAGTAGTACCAGCCGGACAGGGGGCTACACTGAAGCTTTCTTT
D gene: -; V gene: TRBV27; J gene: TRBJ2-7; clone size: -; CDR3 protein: CASSPSYGQGGVYEQYF; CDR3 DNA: TGTGCCAGCAGTCCATCTTACGGACAGGGAGGGGTCTACGAGCAGTACTTC
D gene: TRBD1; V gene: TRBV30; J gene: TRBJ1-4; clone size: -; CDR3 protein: CAWMNRGQEKLFF; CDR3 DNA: TGTGCCTGGATGAACAGGGGCCAGGAAAAACTGTTTTTT
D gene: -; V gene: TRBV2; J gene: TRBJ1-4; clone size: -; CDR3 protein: CASSEAGFYEKLFF; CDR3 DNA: TGTGCCAGCAGTGAAGCTGGGTTCTATGAAAAACTGTTTTTT
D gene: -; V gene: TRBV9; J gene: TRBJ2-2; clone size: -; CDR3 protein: CASSPSTGAGGELFF; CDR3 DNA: TGTGCCAGCAGCCCGAGCACAGGAGCGGGCGGGGAGCTGTTTTTT
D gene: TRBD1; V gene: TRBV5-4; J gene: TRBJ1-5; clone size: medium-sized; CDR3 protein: CASSQGGDQPQHF; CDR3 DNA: TGTGCCAGCAGCCAGGGGGGTGATCAGCCCCAGCATTTT
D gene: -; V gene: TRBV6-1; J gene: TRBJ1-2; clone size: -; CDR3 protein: CASDTVGGPGYTF; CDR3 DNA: TGTGCCAGCGACACCGTAGGGGGGCCTGGCTACACCTTC
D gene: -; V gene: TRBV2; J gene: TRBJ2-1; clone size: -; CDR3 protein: CASGSTSSYNEQFF; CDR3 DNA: TGTGCCAGCGGGTCAACCAGCTCCTACAATGAGCAGTTCTTC
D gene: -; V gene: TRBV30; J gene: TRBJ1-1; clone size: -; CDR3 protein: CAWSRLTGRTEAFF; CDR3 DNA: TGTGCCTGGAGCCGTCTAACGGGGCGCACTGAAGCTTTCTTT
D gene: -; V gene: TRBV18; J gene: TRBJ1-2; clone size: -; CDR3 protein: CASSQGWGGYTF; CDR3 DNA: TGTGCCAGCTCACAAGGGTGGGGTGGCTACACCTTC
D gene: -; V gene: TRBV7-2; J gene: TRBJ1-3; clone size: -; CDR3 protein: CASSPLGGFSGNTIYF; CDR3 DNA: TGTGCCAGCAGCCCCTTAGGCGGGTTCTCTGGAAACACCATATATTTT